This T cell receptor beta chain is from a study of circulating and synovial CD4+ cells in juvenile arthritis. A word on this clone: Its antigen is as yet unknown.

This CDR3 spans 15 amino acids. With V trimmed by 1 base and J by 6 bases, 3 bases remained unmatched. Germline V gene sequence: CDR1 SGHTA, CDR2 FQGNSA. Clones were sequenced by immunoSEQ multiplex PCR, and TCRdb holds only the in-frame ones, with some missing. Among about 32,000 clones listed, about 95% were seen once. Study-wide findings and caveats: Deeper sequencing increased measured overlap with synovial clonotypes.

This clonotype was sampled from a human donor with juvenile idiopathic arthritis. Sequences were obtained from CD4+ T cells from blood. The chain employs TRBV7-2 and TRBJ2-3; 11 positions agree with TRBD2. The CDR3 coding sequence is TGTGCCAGCAGCTTAGGGTCTAGCGGGGGGGATACGCAGTATTTT. Its protein is CASSLGSSGGDTQYF. The variable domain in full, with the rest retrieved from reference TRBV7-2 and TRBJ2-3, is GAGVSQSPSNKVTEKGKDVELRCDPISGHTALYWYRQSLGQGLEFLIYFQGNSAPDKSGLPSDRFSAERTGGSVSTLTIQRTQQEDSAVYLCASSLGSSGGDTQYFGPGTRLTVL.